This T cell receptor beta chain came from a study of pediatric ulcerative colitis. About the study: Ulcerative colitis patients had pancolitis or left-sided colitis, with confirming histology.

Rectal tissue came from one to two pinch biopsies taken at colonoscopy. Before the diagnostic colonoscopy, ulcerative colitis patients were free of immunosuppressive medication. Worth noting for this clone: What it recognizes is unknown.

CDR3 length: 16 residues. Germline CDR1 is SGHRS and CDR2 is YFSETQ. V shed 5 bases and J 4 bases; nucleotides not matched to a gene: 9. Overall study results and limits: Two rectal CDR3 clonotypes occurred in all ulcerative colitis patients. Ulcerative colitis patients shared more blood-rectal clones than controls.

The table came from immunoSEQ multiplex PCR; TCRdb's copy has only in-frame clones and leaves some out. The sample lists tens of thousands of clones, less than 80% occurring once. Input material: gut tissue. The rearrangement links TRBV5-1 to TRBJ1-4; 9 bases map to TRBD1. This TCR came from a boy younger than 18 with moderate ulcerative colitis. CDR3 DNA sequence: TGCGCCAGCAGTAAGCCGGGACAGGGAGGTAATGAAAAACTGTTTTTT. It yields the protein CASSKPGQGGNEKLFF.